The present T cell receptor (beta chain) was sequenced within a study of blood T cell repertoires in COVID-19 (dated by TCRdb to 2018 to 2020). Some background on the complete study: Collaborator samples came from the United States, Italy and Spain and covered acute and convalescent phases of COVID-19. The repertoires were released in a freely available public database meant as a resource for research on the immune response to SARS-CoV-2. The material from the prospective study consisted of cDNA or gDNA derived from T cells, B-cell-depleted T cells, or PBMCs. The dataset comprised deeply sampled blood TCRbeta repertoires from subjects exposed to, actively infected with, or recovered from COVID-19. Nearly every sample came with metadata listing a de-identified subject ID, COVID-19 status, age in years and sex. Samples came from the ongoing ImmuneRACE study (first 160 participants) plus 1,254 subjects from 6 global collaborators. Where HLA class I and class II types were available, the types were taken from metadata supplied by the sample provider, not from assay-based typing.

TCRbeta CDR3 regions were amplified from genomic DNA using the immunoSEQ Assay, a bias-controlled multiplex PCR. Turning to the authors' computational methods: Nucleated cell counts per sample were estimated from amplification of reference gene primers within the assay. Sequence reads were collapsed and filtered to measure the absolute abundance of every unique TCRbeta CDR3 rearrangement. For each sample, productive Simpson clonality was calculated by taking the square root of Simpson's diversity index across productive rearrangements. TCRdb obtained this table from immuneACCESS and retained in-frame rearrangements with V and J assigned. These tables miss some clones; where compared with another copy, unresolved V genes account for less than half of the shortfall, and the remainder is unexplained. V and J calls and clone size are those listed in that table; D and trimming were worked out from the DNA. The sample table contains 12,000 to 15,000 clones; only one count was recorded for approximately 89% of them. Roughly 10% of the sample comes from the top ten.

Broader findings and caveats from the paper: The quantity of clinical and demographic metadata differed by source and by participant and was supplied without curation.

Whole blood was collected in K2EDTA tubes by collaborating institutions according to the institutions' own protocols. For TCRbeta analysis, collaborator samples were shipped as frozen whole blood, as isolated PBMCs, or as DNA extracted from either sample type. At the junction V is shortened by 2 bases and J by 0 bases; bases outside the gene matches: 7. From the cysteine through the phenylalanine, the CDR3 covers 16 amino acids. The kept DNA is CDR3 alone, 48 bases in frame from the first base. Based on the germline V gene, the CDR1 and CDR2 sequences are LGHNA and YNFKEQ. As for this clone: Its antigen remains undetermined. The input lacks base qualities; no much larger clone sits a single base away.

Sequencing input: peripheral blood. The chain employs TRBV4-2 and TRBJ2-7; 7 junctional bases match TRBD2. This receptor was taken from a human donor in a cohort sampled during active COVID-19. The CDR3 region reads CASSQTDSGTSYEQYF. The DNA sequence follows: TGTGCCAGCAGCCAAACCGACAGCGGGACCTCCTACGAGCAGTACTTC.